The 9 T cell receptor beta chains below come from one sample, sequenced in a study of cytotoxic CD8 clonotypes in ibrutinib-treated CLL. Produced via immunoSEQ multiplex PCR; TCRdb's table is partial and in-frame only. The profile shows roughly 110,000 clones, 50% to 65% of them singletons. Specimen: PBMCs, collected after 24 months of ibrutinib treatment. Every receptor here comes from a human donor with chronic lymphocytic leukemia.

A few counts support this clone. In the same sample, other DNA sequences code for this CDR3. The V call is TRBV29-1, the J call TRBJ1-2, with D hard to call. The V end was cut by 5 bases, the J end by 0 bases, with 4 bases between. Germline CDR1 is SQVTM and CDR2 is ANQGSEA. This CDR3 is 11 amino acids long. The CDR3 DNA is TGCAGCGTTAAAGCTAACTATGGCTACACCTTC. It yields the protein CSVKANYGYTF.

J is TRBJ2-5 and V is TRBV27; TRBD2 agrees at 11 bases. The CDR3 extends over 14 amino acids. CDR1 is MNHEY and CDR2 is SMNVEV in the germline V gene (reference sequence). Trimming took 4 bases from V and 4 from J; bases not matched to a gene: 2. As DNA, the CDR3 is TGTGCCAGCAGTTCGACTAGCGGGGTAGAGACCCAGTACTTC. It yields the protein CASSSTSGVETQYF.

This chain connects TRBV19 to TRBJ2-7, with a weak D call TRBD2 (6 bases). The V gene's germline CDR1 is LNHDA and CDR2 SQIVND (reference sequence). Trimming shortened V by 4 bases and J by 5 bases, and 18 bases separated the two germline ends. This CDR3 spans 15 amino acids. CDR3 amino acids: CASSTPRGGTHEQYF. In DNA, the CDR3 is TGTGCCAGTAGTACCCCCCGCGGCGGGACCCACGAGCAGTACTTC. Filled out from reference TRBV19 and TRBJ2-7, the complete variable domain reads DGGITQSPKYLFRKEGQNVTLSCEQNLNHDAMYWYRQDPGQGLRLIYYSQIVNDFQKGDIAEGYSVSREKKESFPLTVTSAQKNPTAFYLCASSTPRGGTHEQYFGPGTRLTVT.

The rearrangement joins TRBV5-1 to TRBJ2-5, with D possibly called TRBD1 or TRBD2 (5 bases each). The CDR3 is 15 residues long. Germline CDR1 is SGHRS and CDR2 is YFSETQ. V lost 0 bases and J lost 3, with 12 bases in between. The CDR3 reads CASSLGGGREETQYF. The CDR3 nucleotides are TGCGCCAGCAGCTTGGGTGGGGGACGGGAAGAGACCCAGTACTTC.

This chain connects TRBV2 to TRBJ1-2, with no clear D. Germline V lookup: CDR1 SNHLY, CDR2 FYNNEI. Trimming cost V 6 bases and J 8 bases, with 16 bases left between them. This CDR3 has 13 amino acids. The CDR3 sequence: CASRATVPWGYTF. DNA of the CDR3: TGTGCCAGCAGAGCTACAGTCCCCTGGGGCTACACCTTC. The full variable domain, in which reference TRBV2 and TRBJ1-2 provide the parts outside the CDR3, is EPEVTQTPSHQVTQMGQEVILRCVPISNHLYFYWYRQILGQKVEFLVSFYNNEISEKSEIFDDQFSVERPDGSNFTLKIRSTKLEDSAMYFCASRATVPWGYTFGSGTRLTVV.

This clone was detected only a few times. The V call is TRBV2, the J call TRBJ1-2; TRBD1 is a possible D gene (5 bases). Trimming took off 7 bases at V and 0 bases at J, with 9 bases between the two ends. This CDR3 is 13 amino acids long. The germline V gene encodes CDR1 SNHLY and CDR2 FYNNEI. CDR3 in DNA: TGTGCCAGCATTCAGGGCTCTAACTATGGCTACACCTTC. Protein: CASIQGSNYGYTF.

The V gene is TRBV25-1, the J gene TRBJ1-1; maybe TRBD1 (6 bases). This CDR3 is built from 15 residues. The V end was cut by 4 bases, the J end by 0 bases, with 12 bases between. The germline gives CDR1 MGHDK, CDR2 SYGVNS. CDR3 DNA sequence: TGTGCCAGCAGTGCCCCCGGGACAATGAACACTGAAGCTTTCTTT. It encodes CASSAPGTMNTEAFF.

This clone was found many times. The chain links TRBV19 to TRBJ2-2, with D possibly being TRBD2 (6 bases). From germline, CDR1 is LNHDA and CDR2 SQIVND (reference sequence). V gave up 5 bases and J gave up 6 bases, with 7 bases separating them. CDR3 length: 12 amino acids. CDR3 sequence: CASSWGAGELFF. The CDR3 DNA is TGTGCCAGTAGTTGGGGGGCCGGGGAGCTGTTTTTT.

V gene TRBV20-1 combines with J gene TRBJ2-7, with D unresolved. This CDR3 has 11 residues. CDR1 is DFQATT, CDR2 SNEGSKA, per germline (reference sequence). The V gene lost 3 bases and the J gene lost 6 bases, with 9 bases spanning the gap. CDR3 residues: CSARFISEQYF. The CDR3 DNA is TGCAGTGCTAGGTTCATTTCCGAGCAGTACTTC.